The 9 T cell receptor beta chains below were found in one sample sequenced in a study of CXCR3-negative and CXCR3-positive naive CD8 T cells. Study-wide points: The study found more hydrophobic TRB CDR3s in CXCR3-positive naive cells than in CXCR3-negative naive cells.

Their recognized antigens are unknown. In preparing the TRB cDNA libraries, 5' RACE with UMI labels was used. No DNA is given; TCRdb re-called the 5' RACE reads and lists each CDR3 protein once. The data show about 120,000 distinct CDR3 sequences, and the top ten clones hold just over 0.35%. Sequenced: naive CXCR3+ CD8+ T cells from blood. Subset given: CD45RO-CCR7+CD27+CD95- naive CD8+ T cells expressing CXCR3 (TNR3+). These receptors originate from a human donor in good health. Some clones in this sample may be carry-over from other donors' samples.

V and J are TRBV10-3 and TRBJ2-1; the TRBD1 assignment by TCRdb is unverifiable without DNA. This CDR3 contains 15 residues. Per the germline V gene, CDR1 is ENHRY and CDR2 is SYGVKD. The CDR3 region is CAISESGTVYNEQLF.

The V call is TRBV7-8, the J call TRBJ2-1; TCRdb's D gene call, TRBD1, goes unchecked for lack of DNA. The CDR3 totals 16 residues. The germline CDR1 and CDR2 sequences are SGHVS and FQNEAQ. The CDR3 spells CASRVTGTTTYNEQFF. The full variable domain, with the rest looked up from reference TRBV7-8 and TRBJ2-1, is GAGVSQSPRYKVAKRGQDVALRCDPISGHVSLFWYQQALGQGPEFLTYFQNEAQLDKSGLPSDRFFAERPEGSVSTLKIQRTQQEDSAVYLCASRVTGTTTYNEQFFGPGTRLTVL.

The rearrangement uses TRBV28 and TRBJ2-1; TCRdb's D call, TRBD2, is unchecked because there is no DNA. Germline V gene data show CDR1 as MDHEN and CDR2 as SYDVKM. This CDR3 has 14 amino acids. The CDR3 is CASNQREGYNEQFF. Looking up the rest from reference TRBV28 and TRBJ2-1 gives the full variable domain: DVKVTQSSRYLVKRTGEKVFLECVQDMDHENMFWYRQDPGLGLRLIYFSYDVKMKEKGDIPEGYSVSREKKERFSLILESASTNQTSMYLCASNQREGYNEQFFGPGTRLTVL.

V and J are TRBV6-6 and TRBJ2-7. There are 16 residues in the CDR3. Germline V gives CDR1 MNHNY, CDR2 SVGAGI (reference sequence). The CDR3 is CASSYSTAVLSYEQYF.

This chain's CDR3 is CASSNTGGGTDTQYF. J is TRBJ2-3 and V is TRBV12-3 or TRBV12-4; TCRdb names TRBD1, which stays unverified in the absence of DNA. The CDR3 length is 15 residues.

This sequence joins TRBV6-4 and TRBJ1-1; TCRdb picks TRBD1, but there is no DNA to check that call. This CDR3 contains 13 residues. Germline CDR1 reads MRHNA; CDR2 reads SNTAGT. CDR3: CASSPGYNTEAFF.

This chain connects TRBV28 to TRBJ2-2. The CDR3 loop spans 13 amino acids. Germline CDR1 is MDHEN and CDR2 is SYDVKM. CDR3: CASSSRITGELFF.

J is TRBJ2-7 and V is TRBV6-2 or TRBV6-3; lacking DNA, the TRBD1 call made by TCRdb goes unchecked. CDR1 and CDR2 (germline): MNHEY, SVGEGT. CDR3 size: 15 residues. The CDR3 spells CASGYLQGSIYEQYF.

The chain is built from TRBV7-8 and TRBJ2-7; the D call from TCRdb, TRBD1, cannot be confirmed without DNA. This CDR3 spans 16 amino acids. The germline CDR1 and CDR2 sequences are SGHVS and FQNEAQ. CDR3 loop: CASSLPPDRESYEQYF.